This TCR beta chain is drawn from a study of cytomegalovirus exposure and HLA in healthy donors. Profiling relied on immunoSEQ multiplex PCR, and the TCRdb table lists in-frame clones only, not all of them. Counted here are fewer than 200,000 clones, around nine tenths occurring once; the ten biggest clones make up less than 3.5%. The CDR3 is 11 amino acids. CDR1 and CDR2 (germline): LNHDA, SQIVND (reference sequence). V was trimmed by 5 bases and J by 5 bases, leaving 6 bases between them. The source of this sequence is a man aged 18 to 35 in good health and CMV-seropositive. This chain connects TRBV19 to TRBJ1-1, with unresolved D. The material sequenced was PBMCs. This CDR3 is CASSSGTEAFF. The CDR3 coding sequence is TGTGCCAGTAGTTCGGGAACTGAAGCTTTCTTT.